This TCR beta chain was sequenced for a study of T cell responses to AZD1222 COVID-19 vaccine (dated by TCRdb to about 2021). In terms of the full investigation: TCR sequencing was performed for 230 to 250 trial participants, of whom around 200 were given two doses of AZD1222 and around 25 were given two doses of MenACWY control vaccine. Trial participants were enrolled by age into 18-55, 56-69 and 70-plus year subgroups, with around 140, 26 and 57 TCR-sequenced participants respectively.

The CDR3 regions of human TCRbeta chains were subjected to immunosequencing. Per the original workflow: TCRs in the repertoires were matched against a reference library of SARS-CoV-2-specific TCRs that had been generated with the MIRA antigen-specificity platform. Breadth meant the fraction of unique TCRs that were SARS-CoV-2-associated, whereas depth meant the fraction of total T cells that were SARS-CoV-2-associated. Each spike-specific TCR was assigned to its reactive spike region and to a CD4 or CD8 class using the MIRA data. Log10-transformed breadth and depth values were compared by one-way ANOVA with Sidak's multiple comparisons tests. The immuneACCESS repertoire file appears here via TCRdb, limited to in-frame rearrangements. These files lack a portion of the clones; in checked studies, under half of the deficit traces to unresolved V genes, and the cause of the others is not known. That table gives V, J and clone size, and the DNA gave D and trimming. The sample records around 70,000 clones, around 90% of which are singletons. The ten largest clones take up 1% to 1.5% of the sample.

The time point label, as the study defines it: about 28 days (+/-7) after the second vaccine dose. AZD1222 recipients with second doses at about 4 weeks or about 12 weeks were pooled, because spike-specific TCR depth and breadth did not differ between schedules. The vaccinee samples were drawn from two UK trials, COV001 and COV002, one of which was a single-blind randomized controlled phase 2/3 trial testing AZD1222 (ChAdOx1 nCoV-19) in healthy adults. Trial participant PBMC samples were collected at day 0 and day 28 after the second dose for TCRbeta chain sequencing. Points the paper makes about the study in general: Conclusions about previously exposed vaccinees were limited because only five to seven AZD1222 recipients were SARS-CoV-2 seropositive at baseline. The 56-69-year group was small, and its depth increase did not reach significance, likely because of low power. Because no samples from the day 14 peak response were available, repertoires could be characterized only after the peak T cell response. After two AZD1222 doses, both the breadth and the depth of spike-specific TCRs were significantly higher than at day 0 and than in MenACWY recipients. Vaccine-associated CD4 TCRs spanned the whole spike protein, with dominant responses in regions 160-218 and 743-854. Nearly half of unique spike-specific TCRs reportedly recognized epitopes outside regions mutated in the B.1.351 and B.1.1.7 variants. Participants were mostly white British, with more females than males. The authors suggested clonal diversity may have been underestimated.

This clone has a single count. It lacks a known antigen. No quality values exist for individual bases; no much larger clone is one base distant. The TCR sequence derives from an adult who received the AZD1222 COVID-19 vaccine. The sequencing used peripheral blood, collected 28 days after the second AZD1222 dose.

The CDR3: CAWSGTAQSSYEQYF. The nucleotides read TGTGCCTGGAGTGGTACAGCCCAGAGCTCCTACGAGCAGTACTTC. The chain is assembled from TRBV30 and TRBJ2-7; the D gene identity is not certain. At the junction V is shortened by 1 base and J by 0 bases, with 13 bases in between. As encoded in the germline V gene (reference sequence), CDR1 is GTSNPN while CDR2 is SVGIG. The CDR3 numbers 15 residues from cysteine through phenylalanine. The retained sequence is limited to the CDR3, 45 bases, with the frame set at the first base.